Below, 13 T cell receptor beta chains from the same sample are listed, as sequenced in a study of T cells after yellow fever vaccination. One entry per CDR3 protein results from TCRdb running MiXCR on the 5' RACE reads. The sample records 25,000 to 40,000 distinct CDR3 sequences, approximately 7% being singletons. Specimen: PBMCs, either bulk or a sorted T-cell subset (CD4+, CD8+, memory, or dextramer-sorted; not recorded which), collected on the day of the first yellow fever vaccination. The receptor source for this set is a man younger than 30 who received the YFV17D yellow fever vaccine.

This clonotype is deemed medium-sized. The CDR3, as DNA: TGCGCCAGCAGCCAAGAAGAGACCCAGTACTTC. It encodes CASSQEETQYF. The rearrangement joins TRBV4-1 to TRBJ2-5; D remains unclear. Trimming took 0 bases from V and 4 from J, leaving 0 bases between them. The length of the CDR3 is 11 residues. Germline CDR1 is MGHRA and CDR2 is YSYEKL.

This clonotype was seen repeatedly, ten times or more. V usage is TRBV5-1 and J usage is TRBJ2-7; D uncertain. Per germline, CDR1 SGHRS and CDR2 YFSETQ. The V gene lost 7 bases and the J gene lost 2 bases, with 13 bases spanning the gap. This CDR3 is 13 amino acids long. CDR3: CASHLDGAYEQYF. The CDR3 DNA is TGCGCCAGCCACCTCGACGGTGCCTACGAGCAGTACTTC.

This clonotype was seen at least ten times. The rearrangement joins TRBV21-1 to TRBJ2-3; the table's D gene call, TRBD1, was not cross checked with the DNA. TRBV21-1 constitutes a pseudogene. The CDR3 extends over 17 amino acids. The CDR3 sequence is CANFPPQLGGSTDTQYF. CDR3 sequence (DNA): TGTGCCAACTTTCCCCCGCAATTGGGGGGCTCCACAGATACGCAGTATTTT.

This clonotype was found many times. The J gene is TRBJ1-6, the V gene TRBV3-1; D ambiguous. The germline CDR1 and CDR2 sequences are LGHDT and YNNKEL (reference sequence). V lost 3 bases and J lost 4, with 16 bases in between. The CDR3 loop spans 17 amino acids. The CDR3 is CASSQIGSRAYNSPLHF. In DNA form, the CDR3 reads TGTGCCAGCAGCCAGATAGGGTCCCGGGCTTATAATTCACCCCTCCACTTT. Full variable domain (missing parts from reference TRBV3-1 and TRBJ1-6): DTAVSQTPKYLVTQMGNDKSIKCEQNLGHDTMYWYKQDSKKFLKIMFSYNNKELIINETVPNRFSPKSPDKAHLNLHINSLELGDSAVYFCASSQIGSRAYNSPLHFGNGTRLTVT.

This clonotype was observed a few times. The J gene is TRBJ2-5, the V gene TRBV11-2, with TRBD2 identical over 8 bases. V lost 5 bases and J lost 1; bases outside the gene matches: 9. Germline V gene lookup returns CDR1 SGHAT and CDR2 FQNNGV. This CDR3 contains 16 residues. The CDR3: CASSPRSGGLQETQYF. CDR3 DNA sequence: TGTGCCAGCAGCCCCCGGAGCGGGGGCCTCCAAGAGACCCAGTACTTC. Filled out from reference TRBV11-2 and TRBJ2-5, the complete variable domain reads EAGVAQSPRYKIIEKRQSVAFWCNPISGHATLYWYQQILGQGPKLLIQFQNNGVVDDSQLPKDRFSAERLKGVDSTLKIQPAKLEDSAVYLCASSPRSGGLQETQYFGPGTRLLVL.

This clonotype has a count of ten or more. The gene calls are TRBV20-1 and TRBJ2-2; 8 bases match TRBD2. CDR3 length equals 14 residues. Trimming took 7 bases from V and 4 from J; bases not matched to a gene: 8. Germline CDR1 reads DFQATT; CDR2 reads SNEGSKA (reference sequence). The CDR3 DNA sequence: TGCAGTGTAACCGGGACTAGGTCCACCGGGGAGCTGTTTTTT. Its protein product is CSVTGTRSTGELFF.

As to this clonotype: A much larger clone is a single base away; this may be a read error. The chain employs TRBV5-6 and TRBJ1-4, with unresolved D. The CDR3 length is 12 residues. CDR1 and CDR2 from the germline V gene are SGHDT and YYEEEE. The CDR3 protein is CASSLAKAGKVF. CDR3 bases: TGTGCCAGCAGCTTGGCCAAGGCGGGCAAGGTTTTT.

This chain connects TRBV11-2 to TRBJ1-1; 7 nucleotides match TRBD1. Looked up from germline, CDR1 is SGHAT and CDR2 is FQNNGV. The CDR3 totals 15 residues. The ends lost 1 base at V and 4 bases at J; junction bases unmatched: 6. This CDR3 reads CASSLGEGGGTEAFF. The CDR3 nucleotides are TGTGCCAGCAGCTTAGGGGAAGGGGGCGGCACTGAAGCTTTCTTT.

This clonotype has a count of ten or more. The chain carries TRBV6-1 and TRBJ2-5, with D possibly matching TRBD1 (7 bases). This CDR3 comprises 15 residues. In germline, CDR1 is MNHNS, CDR2 SASEGT. Trimming cost V 5 bases and J 4 bases, with 17 bases left between them. The CDR3 bases are TGTGCCAGCAGTAAGGGGACAGTGGGGGGAGAGACCCAGTACTTC. It specifies CASSKGTVGGETQYF.

This clonotype was seen repeatedly, ten times or more. The chain links TRBV10-3 to TRBJ2-1, with a weak D call TRBD1 (6 bases). The CDR3 runs 14 residues. The V gene lost 5 bases and the J gene lost 7 bases, with 15 bases spanning the gap. Germline CDR1 is ENHRY and CDR2 is SYGVKD. CDR3 coding DNA: TGTGCCATCAGTCATACAGGGTCGAGGAATGAGCAGTTCTTC. Its protein is CAISHTGSRNEQFF.

This clonotype was detected many times. The chain combines TRBV12-3 or TRBV12-4 with TRBJ2-7, with TRBD1 identical over 7 bases. V lost 4 bases, J lost 3 bases, and 3 bases stayed unmatched. CDR3 size: 13 residues. CDR3: CASSYRGFYEQYF. DNA of the CDR3: TGTGCCAGCAGTTACAGGGGTTTCTACGAGCAGTACTTC.

This clonotype was recorded at least ten times. The chain links TRBV7-2 to TRBJ2-5; 8 positions match TRBD1. Germline-derived CDR1 and CDR2 are SGHTA and FQGNSA. The V segment lost 6 bases and the J segment 4 bases; nucleotides outside the gene matches: 13. CDR3 size: 16 residues. CDR3 in amino acids: CASSRDRGLFRETQYF. CDR3 DNA: TGTGCCAGCAGTCGAGACAGGGGCCTCTTCAGAGAGACCCAGTACTTC.

CDR3 sequence: CASMERGAALNEQFF. The CDR3 DNA sequence: TGTGCCAGCATGGAGCGGGGGGCGGCTTTGAATGAGCAGTTCTTC. The J gene is TRBJ2-1, the V gene TRBV3-1; 9 bases are a match to TRBD2. CDR3 length: 15 residues. The ends lost 7 bases at V and 7 bases at J; junction bases unmatched: 11. The germline CDR1 and CDR2 sequences are LGHDT and YNNKEL (reference sequence).